The clone carrying this T cell receptor beta chain was recorded a few times. Its antigen is unidentified. The sample contains more than one DNA sequence encoding this CDR3. The sample belongs to a study of Ad26.COV2.S vaccination and SARS-CoV-2 variants. In the study overall: Intramuscularly, Ad26.COV2.S was given either once or twice, 56 days apart.

The treatment here: roughly 20 received Ad26.COV2.S at low or high dose, single or two shots; 5 received placebo; per-sample allocation not given. Following the first vaccine or placebo injection, samples were taken on day 63. Repertoires were generated with immunoSEQ multiplex PCR, while TCRdb's copy carries only in-frame clones and drops some. Of fewer than 600,000 clones in the sample, nearly 90% are singletons; the top ten hold about 1.5%. The V gene end was trimmed by 5 bases and the J gene end by 4 bases; junction bases not matched to a gene: 2. Germline CDR1 and CDR2: MNHEY and SMNVEV (reference sequence). The CDR3 length is 13 residues. Study observations and caveats: Those who received vaccine or placebo ended up with similar non-spike TCR breadth. It is possible that the TCR breadth and depth analyses underestimated the total T cell responses.

The chain uses TRBV27 and TRBJ2-5; 9 bases line up with TRBD1. The specimen was peripheral blood, collected in a trial of Ad26.COV2.S vaccine versus placebo. The receptor was derived from a person between 18 and 65 years old who received the Ad26.COV2.S COVID-19 vaccine or a placebo. The CDR3 DNA reads TGTGCCAGCAGTCTGGACAGGGGAGAGACCCAGTACTTC. Its protein product is CASSLDRGETQYF.